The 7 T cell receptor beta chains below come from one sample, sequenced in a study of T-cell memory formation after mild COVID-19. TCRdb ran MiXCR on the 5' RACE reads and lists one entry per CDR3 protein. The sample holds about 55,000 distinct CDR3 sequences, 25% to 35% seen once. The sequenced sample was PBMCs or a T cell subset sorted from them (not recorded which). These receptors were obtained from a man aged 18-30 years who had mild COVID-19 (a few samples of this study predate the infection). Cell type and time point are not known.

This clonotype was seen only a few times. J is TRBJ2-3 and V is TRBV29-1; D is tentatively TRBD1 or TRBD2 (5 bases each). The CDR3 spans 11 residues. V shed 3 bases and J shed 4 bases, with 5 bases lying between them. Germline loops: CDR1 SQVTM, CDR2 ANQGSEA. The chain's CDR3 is CSVEGADTQYF. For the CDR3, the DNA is TGCAGCGTTGAGGGGGCAGATACGCAGTATTTT.

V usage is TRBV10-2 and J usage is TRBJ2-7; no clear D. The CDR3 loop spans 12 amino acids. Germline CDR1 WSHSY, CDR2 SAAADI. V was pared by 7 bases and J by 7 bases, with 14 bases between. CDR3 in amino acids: CASMPTALEQYF. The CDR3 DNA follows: TGCGCCAGCATGCCGACCGCTTTGGAGCAGTACTTC.

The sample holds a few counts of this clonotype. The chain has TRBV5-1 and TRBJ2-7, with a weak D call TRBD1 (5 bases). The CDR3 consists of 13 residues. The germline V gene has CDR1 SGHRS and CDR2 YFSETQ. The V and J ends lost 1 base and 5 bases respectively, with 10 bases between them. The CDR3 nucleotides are TGCGCCAGCAGCTTGTTACGCAGGGACGAGCAGTACGTC. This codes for CASSLLRRDEQYV.

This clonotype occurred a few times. The CDR3 here is CASSLASGGPGELFF. CDR3 bases: TGTGCCAGCAGCTTAGCTAGCGGAGGACCCGGGGAGCTGTTTTTT. J is TRBJ2-2 and V is TRBV7-9; TRBD2 might be the D (6 bases). The V gene's germline CDR1 is SEHNR and CDR2 FQNEAQ (reference sequence). V dropped 0 bases and J dropped 6 bases, with 11 bases sitting between them. This CDR3 region has 15 residues.

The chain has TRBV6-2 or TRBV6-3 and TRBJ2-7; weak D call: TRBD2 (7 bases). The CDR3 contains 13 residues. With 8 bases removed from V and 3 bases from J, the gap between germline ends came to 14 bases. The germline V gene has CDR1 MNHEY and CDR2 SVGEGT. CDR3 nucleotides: TGTGCCAGCTTTAAGGGGGGGAACTACGAGCAGTACTTC. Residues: CASFKGGNYEQYF.

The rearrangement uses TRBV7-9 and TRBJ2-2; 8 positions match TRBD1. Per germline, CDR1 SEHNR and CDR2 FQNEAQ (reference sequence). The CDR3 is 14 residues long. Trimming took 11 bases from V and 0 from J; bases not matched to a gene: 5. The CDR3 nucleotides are TGTGCCGGACCACAGGGGGCGAACACCGGGGAGCTGTTTTTT. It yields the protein CAGPQGANTGELFF.

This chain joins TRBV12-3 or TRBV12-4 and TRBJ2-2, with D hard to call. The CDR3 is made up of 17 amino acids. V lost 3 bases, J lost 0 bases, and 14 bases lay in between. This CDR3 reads CASSFVGKPPNTGELFF. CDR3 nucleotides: TGTGCCAGCAGTTTTGTGGGGAAGCCTCCGAACACCGGGGAGCTGTTTTTT.